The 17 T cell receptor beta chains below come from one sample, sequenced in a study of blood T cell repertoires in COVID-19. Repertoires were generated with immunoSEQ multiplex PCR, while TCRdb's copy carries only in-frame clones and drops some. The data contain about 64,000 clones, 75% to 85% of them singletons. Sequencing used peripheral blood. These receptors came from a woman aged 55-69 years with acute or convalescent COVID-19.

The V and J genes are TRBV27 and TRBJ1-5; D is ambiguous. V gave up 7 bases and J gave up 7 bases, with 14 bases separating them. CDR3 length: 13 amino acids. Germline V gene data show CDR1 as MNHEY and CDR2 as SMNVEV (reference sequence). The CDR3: CASTLMAGQPQHF. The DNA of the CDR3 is TGTGCCAGCACTTTGATGGCCGGGCAGCCCCAGCATTTT.

DNA for the CDR3: TGTGCCAGCAGCCGCGAGAGGCTATCTGGGGCCAACGTCCTGACTTTC. Its protein product is CASSRERLSGANVLTF. The chain has TRBV7-3 and TRBJ2-6; D uncertain. CDR1 SGHTA and CDR2 FQGTGA come from the germline V gene. This CDR3 contains 16 residues. With 5 bases removed from V and 1 base from J, the gap between germline ends came to 12 bases. Filled out from reference TRBV7-3 and TRBJ2-6, the complete variable domain reads GAGVSQTPSNKVTEKGKYVELRCDPISGHTALYWYRQSLGQGPEFLIYFQGTGAADDSGLPNDRFFAVRPEGSVSTLKIQRTERGDSAVYLCASSRERLSGANVLTFGAGSRLTVL.

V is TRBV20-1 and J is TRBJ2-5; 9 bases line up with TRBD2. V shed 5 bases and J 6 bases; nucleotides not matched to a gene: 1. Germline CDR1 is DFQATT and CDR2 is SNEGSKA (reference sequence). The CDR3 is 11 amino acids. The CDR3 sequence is CSAGTSKTQYF. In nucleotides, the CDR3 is TGCAGTGCTGGGACTAGCAAGACCCAGTACTTC.

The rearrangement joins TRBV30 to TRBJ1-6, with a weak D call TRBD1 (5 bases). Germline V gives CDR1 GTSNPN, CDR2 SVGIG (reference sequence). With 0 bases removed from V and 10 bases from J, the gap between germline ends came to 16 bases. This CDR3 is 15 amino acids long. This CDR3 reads CAWSVNRQGGSPLHF. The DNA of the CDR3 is TGTGCCTGGAGTGTAAACCGCCAGGGTGGGTCACCCCTCCACTTT.

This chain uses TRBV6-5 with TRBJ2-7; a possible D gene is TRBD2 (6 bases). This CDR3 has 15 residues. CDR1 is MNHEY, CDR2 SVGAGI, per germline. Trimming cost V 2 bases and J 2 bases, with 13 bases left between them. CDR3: CASSYGAGPTYEQYF. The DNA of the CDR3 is TGTGCCAGCAGTTACGGGGCGGGGCCTACCTACGAGCAGTACTTC.

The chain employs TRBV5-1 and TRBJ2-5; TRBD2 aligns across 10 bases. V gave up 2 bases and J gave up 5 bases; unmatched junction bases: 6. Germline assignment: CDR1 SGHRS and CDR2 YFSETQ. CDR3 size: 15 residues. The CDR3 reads CASSFSGGAVETQYF. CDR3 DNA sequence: TGCGCCAGCAGCTTCAGCGGGGGGGCGGTCGAGACCCAGTACTTC.

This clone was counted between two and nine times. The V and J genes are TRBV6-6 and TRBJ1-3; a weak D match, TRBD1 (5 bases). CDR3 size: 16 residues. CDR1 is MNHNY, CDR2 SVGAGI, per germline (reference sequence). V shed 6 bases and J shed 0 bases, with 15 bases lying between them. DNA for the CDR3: TGTGCCAGCAGCTCAGTCCAGGGCAACTCTGGAAACACCATATATTTT. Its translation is CASSSVQGNSGNTIYF.

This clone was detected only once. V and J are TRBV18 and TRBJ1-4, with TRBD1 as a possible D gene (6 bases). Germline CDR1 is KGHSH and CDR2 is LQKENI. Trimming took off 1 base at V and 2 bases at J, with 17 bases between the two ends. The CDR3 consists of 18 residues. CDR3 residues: CASSPLTAGESTNEKLFF. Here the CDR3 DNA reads TGTGCCAGCTCACCACTCACGGCAGGGGAAAGCACTAATGAAAAACTGTTTTTT.

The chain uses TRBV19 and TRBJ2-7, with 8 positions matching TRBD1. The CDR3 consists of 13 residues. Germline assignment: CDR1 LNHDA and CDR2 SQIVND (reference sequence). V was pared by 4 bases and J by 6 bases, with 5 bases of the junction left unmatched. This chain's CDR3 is CASSKDGTGEQYF. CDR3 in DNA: TGTGCCAGTAGTAAAGACGGGACAGGCGAGCAGTACTTC. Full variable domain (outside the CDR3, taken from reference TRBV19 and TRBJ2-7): DGGITQSPKYLFRKEGQNVTLSCEQNLNHDAMYWYRQDPGQGLRLIYYSQIVNDFQKGDIAEGYSVSREKKESFPLTVTSAQKNPTAFYLCASSKDGTGEQYFGPGTRLTVT.

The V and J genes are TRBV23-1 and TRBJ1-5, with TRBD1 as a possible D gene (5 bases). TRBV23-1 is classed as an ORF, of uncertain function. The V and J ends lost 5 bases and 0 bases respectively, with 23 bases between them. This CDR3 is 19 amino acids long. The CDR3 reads CASSILGPRGPYSNQPQHF. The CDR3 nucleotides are TGCGCCAGCAGTATACTCGGGCCAAGGGGTCCTTATAGCAATCAGCCCCAGCATTTT.

The CDR3 region is CASSLRGFWGETQYF. The CDR3, as DNA: TGTGCCAGCAGTTTACGGGGGTTCTGGGGCGAGACCCAGTACTTC. The chain couples TRBV27 to TRBJ2-5; perhaps TRBD2 as D (6 bases). Trimming took 2 bases from V and 5 from J, leaving 15 bases between them. CDR1 MNHEY and CDR2 SMNVEV come from the germline V gene (reference sequence). The CDR3 is 15 residues long.

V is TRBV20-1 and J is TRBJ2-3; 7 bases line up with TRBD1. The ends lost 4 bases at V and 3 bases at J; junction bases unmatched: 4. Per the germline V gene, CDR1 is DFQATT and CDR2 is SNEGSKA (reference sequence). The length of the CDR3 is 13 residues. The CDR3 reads CSATDRVTDTQYF. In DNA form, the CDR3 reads TGCAGTGCTACTGACAGGGTAACAGATACGCAGTATTTT.

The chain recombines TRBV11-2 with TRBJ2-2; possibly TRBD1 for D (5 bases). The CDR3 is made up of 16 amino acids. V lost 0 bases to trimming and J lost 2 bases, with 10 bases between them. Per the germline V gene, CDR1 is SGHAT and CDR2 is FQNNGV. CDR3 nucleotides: TGTGCCAGCAGCTTAGATCCCACAGGCAACACCGGGGAGCTGTTTTTT. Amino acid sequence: CASSLDPTGNTGELFF.

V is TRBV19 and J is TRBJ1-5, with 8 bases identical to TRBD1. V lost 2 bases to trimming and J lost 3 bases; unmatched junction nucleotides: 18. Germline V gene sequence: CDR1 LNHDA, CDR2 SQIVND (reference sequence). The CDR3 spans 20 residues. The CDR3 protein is CASSIRQGNVRVGVNQPQHF. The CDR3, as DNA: TGTGCCAGTAGTATAAGACAGGGGAATGTAAGGGTGGGGGTCAATCAGCCCCAGCATTTT.

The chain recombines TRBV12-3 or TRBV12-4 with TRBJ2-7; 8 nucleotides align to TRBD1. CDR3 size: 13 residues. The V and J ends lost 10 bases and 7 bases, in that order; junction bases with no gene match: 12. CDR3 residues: CATGTTGVLEQYF. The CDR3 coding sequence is TGTGCCACCGGGACGACAGGGGTATTGGAGCAGTACTTC.

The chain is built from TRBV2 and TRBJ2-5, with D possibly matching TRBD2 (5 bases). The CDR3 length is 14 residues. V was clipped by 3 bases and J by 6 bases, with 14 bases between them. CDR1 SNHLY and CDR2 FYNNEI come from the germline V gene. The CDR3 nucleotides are TGTGCCAGCAGTGAGGAGGTGTCATCGCAGACCCAGTACTTC. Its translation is CASSEEVSSQTQYF.

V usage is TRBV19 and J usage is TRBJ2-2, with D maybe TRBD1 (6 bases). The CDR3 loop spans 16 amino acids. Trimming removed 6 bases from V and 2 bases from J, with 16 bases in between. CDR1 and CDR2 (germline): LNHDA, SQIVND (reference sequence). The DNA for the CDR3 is TGTGCCAGTAGGCCCTGGAGCAGGGGTAACACCGGGGAGCTGTTTTTT. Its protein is CASRPWSRGNTGELFF.